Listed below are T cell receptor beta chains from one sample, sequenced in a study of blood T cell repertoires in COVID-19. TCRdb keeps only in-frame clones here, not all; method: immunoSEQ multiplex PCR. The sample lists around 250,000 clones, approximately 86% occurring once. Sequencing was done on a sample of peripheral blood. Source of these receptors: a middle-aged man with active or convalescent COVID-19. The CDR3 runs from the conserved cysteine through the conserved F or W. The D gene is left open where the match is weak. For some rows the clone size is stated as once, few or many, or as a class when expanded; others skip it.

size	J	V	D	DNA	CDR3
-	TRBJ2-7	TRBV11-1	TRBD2	TGTGCCAGCAGCTTAGACGGCAGGGAGGGCGAGCAGTACTTC	CASSLDGREGEQYF
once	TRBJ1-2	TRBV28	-	TGTGCCAGCAGCGCCGCGATGCCGTTGACTAACTATGGCTACACCTTC	CASSAAMPLTNYGYTF
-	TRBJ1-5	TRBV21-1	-	TGTGCCAGCAGCAAAGCGGGGCAGGGACAGCCCCAGCATTTT	CASSKAGQGQPQHF
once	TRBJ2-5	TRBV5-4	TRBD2	TGTGCCAGCAGCCTACGACTAGCGGGTGACCAAGAGACCCAGTACTTC	CASSLRLAGDQETQYF
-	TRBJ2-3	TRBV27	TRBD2	TGTGCCAGCAGTTTTGACGGGAGGACCACAGATACGCAGTATTTT	CASSFDGRTTDTQYF
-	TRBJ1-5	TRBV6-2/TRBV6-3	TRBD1	TGTGCCAGCAGTTACGAGACAGGGGCTGGCACCAATCAGCCCCAGCATTTT	CASSYETGAGTNQPQHF
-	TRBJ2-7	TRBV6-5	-	TGTGCCAGCAGTCCCCTTGGTCAGGGTCCCTACGAGCAGTACTTC	CASSPLGQGPYEQYF
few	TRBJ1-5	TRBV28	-	TGTGCCAGCACCCTAGGCAGGGGTAACAATCAGCCCCAGCATTTT	CASTLGRGNNQPQHF
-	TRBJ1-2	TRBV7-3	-	TGTGCCAGCAGCCCACAACAGGGAATCGCCTATGGCTACACCTTC	CASSPQQGIAYGYTF
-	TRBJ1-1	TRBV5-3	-	TGTGCCAGAAGCTTCAGCCCGACAGACAGCAGGACTGAAGCTTTCTTT	CARSFSPTDSRTEAFF
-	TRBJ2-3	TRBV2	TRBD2	TGTGCCAGCAACCAAGCGGGGGGGCGCACAGATACGCAGTATTTT	CASNQAGGRTDTQYF
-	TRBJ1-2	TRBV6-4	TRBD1	TGTGCCAGCAGTGACTACGGACAGGCAGGGTACAACTATGGCTACACCTTC	CASSDYGQAGYNYGYTF
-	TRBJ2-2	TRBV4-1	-	TGCGCCAGCAGCGAAGTAAGGGGTACCGGGGAGCTGTTTTTT	CASSEVRGTGELFF
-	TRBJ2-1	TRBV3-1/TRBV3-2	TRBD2	TGTGCCAGCAGGGATGATCGTAGCGGGAACCCCTACAATGAGCAGTTCTTC	CASRDDRSGNPYNEQFF
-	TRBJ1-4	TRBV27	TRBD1	TGTGCCAGCAGTTTGCTATCAGGGGGGCTGGGGGAAAAACTGTTTTTT	CASSLLSGGLGEKLFF
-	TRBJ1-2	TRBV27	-	TGTGCCAGCAGTTTATCCGGTGATGATGGCTACACCTTC	CASSLSGDDGYTF
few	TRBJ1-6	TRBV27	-	TGTGCCAGCAGTCCCCCGATCTGGCAGGGGAATTCACCCCTCCACTTT	CASSPPIWQGNSPLHF
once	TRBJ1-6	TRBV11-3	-	TGTGCCAGCAGCTTAGAACCGGATTCACCCCTCCACTTT	CASSLEPDSPLHF
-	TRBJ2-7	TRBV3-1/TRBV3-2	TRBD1	TGTGCCAGCAGTCGGACAGGGCCCTCCGAGCAGTACTTC	CASSRTGPSEQYF
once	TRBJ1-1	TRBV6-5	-	TGTGCCAGCAGAAAGGGGGGGATGAACACTGAAGCTTTCTTT	CASRKGGMNTEAFF
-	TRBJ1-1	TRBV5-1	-	TGCGCCAGCAGCTTGGCCCCCCGGGGGAACACTGAAGCTTTCTTT	CASSLAPRGNTEAFF
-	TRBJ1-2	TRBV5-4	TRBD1	TGTGCCAGCAGCTCCGGGACAGTACCCTTTGGGAACTATGGCTACACCTTC	CASSSGTVPFGNYGYTF
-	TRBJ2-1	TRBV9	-	TGTGCCAGCAGCAAGGAGCGGGTGGGGAGCAATGAGCAGTTCTTC	CASSKERVGSNEQFF
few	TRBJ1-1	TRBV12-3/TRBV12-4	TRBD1	TGTGCCAGCAGTTTAAGGGTCCAGGGGGTAGCTTTCTTT	CASSLRVQGVAFF
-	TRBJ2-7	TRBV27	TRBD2	TGTGCCAGCAGTCCAACTAGCGGGAGGAGCTCCTACGAGCAGTACTTC	CASSPTSGRSSYEQYF
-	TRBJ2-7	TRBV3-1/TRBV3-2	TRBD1	TGTGCCAGCAGCCCCAGACAGGGGCACGAGCAGTACTTC	CASSPRQGHEQYF
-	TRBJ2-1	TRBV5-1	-	TGCGCCAGCAGCCCGGACGGGATGTCAAGCAATGAGCAGTTCTTC	CASSPDGMSSNEQFF
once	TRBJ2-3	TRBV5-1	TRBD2	TGCGCCAGCAGCTTGGTCGCGCTAGCGGGGGGAGATACGCAGTATTTT	CASSLVALAGGDTQYF
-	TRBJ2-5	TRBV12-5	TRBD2	TGTGCTAGTGCCCCCGCCGGGACTAGCTTCTCCCAAGAGACCCAGTACTTC	CASAPAGTSFSQETQYF
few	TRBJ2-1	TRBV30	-	TGTGCCTGGAGGAGGAGCAATGAGCAGTTCTTC	CAWRRSNEQFF
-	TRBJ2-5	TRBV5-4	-	TGTGCCAGCAGAAAGACACAAAAAGAGACCCAGTACTTC	CASRKTQKETQYF
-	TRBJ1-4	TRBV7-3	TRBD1	TGTGCCAGCAGCCCCGGGGACAGCTTGGGGGAAAAACTGTTTTTT	CASSPGDSLGEKLFF
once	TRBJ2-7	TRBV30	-	TGTGCCTGGAGTTTAACAGCCTACGAGCAGTACTTC	CAWSLTAYEQYF
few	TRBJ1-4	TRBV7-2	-	TGTGCCAGCAGCCCCCGGGGGAGGGGTCAGCCCAATAATGAAAAACTGTTTTTT	CASSPRGRGQPNNEKLFF
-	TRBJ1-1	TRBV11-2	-	TGTGCCAGCAGCTTAGGACAGAGCCAAGCTTTCTTT	CASSLGQSQAFF
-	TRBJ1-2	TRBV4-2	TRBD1	TGTGCCAGCAGCCAGGAGGGACAGGGGAACTATGGCTACACCTTC	CASSQEGQGNYGYTF
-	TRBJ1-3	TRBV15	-	TGTGCCACCAGCACGGTCGGTCAGGGCACCATATATTTT	CATSTVGQGTIYF
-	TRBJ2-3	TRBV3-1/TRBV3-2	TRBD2	TGTGCCAGCAGCCGACGGGGGGGAAGCACAGATACGCAGTATTTT	CASSRRGGSTDTQYF
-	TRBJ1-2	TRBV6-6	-	TGTGCCAGCAGGGCTGATGAGGGGGGGAATCGAGGCTACACCTTC	CASRADEGGNRGYTF
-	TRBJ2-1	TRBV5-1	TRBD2	TGCGCCAGCAGCTTGGATTCTAGCGGGGGCGGTGAGCAGTTCTTC	CASSLDSSGGGEQFF
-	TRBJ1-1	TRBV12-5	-	TGTGCTAGTGGTTTGTCTCGAGACACTGAAGCTTTCTTT	CASGLSRDTEAFF
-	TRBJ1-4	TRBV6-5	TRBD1	TGTGCCAGCAGAGAGGTGGGGACAGGGGAAAAACTGTTTTTT	CASREVGTGEKLFF
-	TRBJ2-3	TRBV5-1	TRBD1	TGCGCCAGCAGCTTGGGGGACAGGAAGACAGATACGCAGTATTTT	CASSLGDRKTDTQYF
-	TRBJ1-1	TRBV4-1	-	TGCGCCAGCAGCCAGACCCCAACAGGTTTGGCTGAAGCTTTCTTT	CASSQTPTGLAEAFF
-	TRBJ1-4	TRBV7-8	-	TGTGCCAGCAGCTTAGTACGCGCCAGGGGTCGAGAAAAACTGTTTTTT	CASSLVRARGREKLFF
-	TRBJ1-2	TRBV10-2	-	TGCGCCAGCAGTGGGAGTAACTATGGCTACACCTTC	CASSGSNYGYTF
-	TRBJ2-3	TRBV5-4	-	TGTGCCAGCAGCTTGCGGACACCTAGCACAGATACGCAGTATTTT	CASSLRTPSTDTQYF
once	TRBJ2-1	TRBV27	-	TGTGCCAGCAGTTTGGGGGGAGGCAATGAGCAGTTCTTC	CASSLGGGNEQFF
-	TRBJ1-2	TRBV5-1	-	TGCGCCAGCAGCTTGGGTCAGGGTGACTATGGCTACACCTTC	CASSLGQGDYGYTF
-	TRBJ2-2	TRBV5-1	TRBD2	TGCGCCAGCAAAAGAAGGACTAGCGATACCGGGGAGCTGTTTTTT	CASKRRTSDTGELFF
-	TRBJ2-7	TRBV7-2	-	TGTGCCAGCAGCTTAGGACACCAGTCCTACGAGCAGTACTTC	CASSLGHQSYEQYF
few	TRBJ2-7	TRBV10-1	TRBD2	TGCGCCAGCACGGGGGGTGCGGGGGAGCAGTACTTC	CASTGGAGEQYF
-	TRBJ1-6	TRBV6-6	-	TGTGCCAGCAGTGGGGGGTCGTACTCACCCCTCCACTTT	CASSGGSYSPLHF
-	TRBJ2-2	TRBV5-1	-	TGCGCCAGCAGGACTGATCCGGGACAGAACACCGGGGAGCTGTTTTTT	CASRTDPGQNTGELFF
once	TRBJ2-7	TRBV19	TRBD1	TGTGCCAGTAGTGGAGCCGGGACAGGGGTTTACGAGCAGTACTTC	CASSGAGTGVYEQYF
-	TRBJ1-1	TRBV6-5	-	TGTGCCAGCAGTTACTCGGCGGGTGCGGGAGCTTTCTTT	CASSYSAGAGAFF
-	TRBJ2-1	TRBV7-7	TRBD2	TGTGCCAGCAGCCCGGGACTAGCGGTCTTGGGGGGTGAGCAGTTCTTC	CASSPGLAVLGGEQFF
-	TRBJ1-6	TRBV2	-	TGTGCCAGCAGTGAGACACTTAATTCACCCCTCCACTTT	CASSETLNSPLHF
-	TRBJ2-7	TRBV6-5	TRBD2	TGTGCCAGCAGTTACCAGCGGGAGGACGAGCAGTACTTC	CASSYQREDEQYF
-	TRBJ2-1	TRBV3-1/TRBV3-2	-	TGTGCCAGCAGCCAAGAGGGACTTTCCTACAATGAGCAGTTCTTC	CASSQEGLSYNEQFF